Listed here are 18 T cell receptor beta chains from one sample, sequenced in a study of blood T cell repertoires in COVID-19. TCRdb's table, derived via immunoSEQ multiplex PCR, lists solely in-frame clones and lacks some. Of about 47,000 clones in the sample, roughly 80% were seen once. Sequenced: peripheral blood. These receptors were obtained from a man over 45 with acute or convalescent COVID-19.

V and J are TRBV10-1 and TRBJ1-1; D remains unclear. This CDR3 region has 12 residues. CDR1 WNHNN and CDR2 SYGVQD come from the germline V gene (reference sequence). V dropped 4 bases and J dropped 10 bases, with 13 bases sitting between them. The CDR3 loop is CASSGGSRRAFF. The CDR3 region has the DNA TGCGCCAGCAGTGGAGGGTCCAGGCGAGCTTTCTTT.

The genes are TRBV27 and TRBJ2-1, with a weak D call TRBD2 (5 bases). Trimming cost V 2 bases and J 10 bases, with 12 bases left between them. CDR1 is MNHEY and CDR2 is SMNVEV in the germline V gene (reference sequence). CDR3 length: 13 residues. The CDR3 loop reads CASSLGFAGEQFF. The DNA for the CDR3 is TGTGCCAGCAGTTTAGGGTTTGCGGGCGAGCAGTTCTTC.

In its sample, this clone was seen a few times. The rearrangement uses TRBV28 and TRBJ1-6; the D gene is possibly TRBD1 (6 bases). The CDR3 is 14 amino acids. The V gene's germline CDR1 is MDHEN and CDR2 SYDVKM. The V and J ends lost 5 bases and 7 bases respectively, with 12 bases between them. The CDR3: CASSKRQGNSPLHF. DNA for the CDR3: TGTGCCAGCAGTAAACGCCAGGGGAATTCACCCCTCCACTTT. The full variable domain, its missing parts supplied by reference TRBV28 and TRBJ1-6, is DVKVTQSSRYLVKRTGEKVFLECVQDMDHENMFWYRQDPGLGLRLIYFSYDVKMKEKGDIPEGYSVSREKKERFSLILESASTNQTSMYLCASSKRQGNSPLHFGNGTRLTVT.

This clone appeared a few times. V gene TRBV9 combines with J gene TRBJ2-5, with 7 bases lining up with TRBD1. Germline lookup yields CDR1 SGDLS and CDR2 YYNGEE. The CDR3 loop spans 15 amino acids. Trimming cost V 4 bases and J 2 bases; bases outside gene matches: 8. The CDR3: CASSSEGGLQETQYF. CDR3 DNA: TGTGCCAGCAGCTCAGAAGGGGGCCTACAAGAGACCCAGTACTTC. Combining the CDR3 with reference TRBV9 and TRBJ2-5 gives the whole variable domain DSGVTQTPKHLITATGQRVTLRCSPRSGDLSVYWYQQSLDQGLQFLIQYYNGEERAKGNILERFSAQQFPDLHSELNLSSLELGDSALYFCASSSEGGLQETQYFGPGTRLLVL.

Note on this clone: This CDR3 is also generated by other DNA sequences in the sample. This chain connects TRBV7-8 to TRBJ2-7, with 7 bases fitting TRBD2. J lost 6 bases, V lost 3 bases, and 5 bases had no gene match. Germline values: CDR1 SGHVS, CDR2 FQNEAQ. CDR3 length equals 13 residues. The CDR3 DNA reads as TGTGCCAGCAGCTTCGCTGGGGGGGGCGAGCAGTACTTC. As protein: CASSFAGGGEQYF.

This rearrangement joins TRBV6-1 to TRBJ2-7, with TRBD1 identical over 8 bases. Trimming removed 1 base from V and 0 bases from J; junction bases left unmatched: 5. The CDR3 spans 16 residues. Per germline, CDR1 MNHNS and CDR2 SASEGT. The CDR3 coding sequence is TGTGCCAGCAGTGAAGTCGGACAGGGCGTCTCCTACGAGCAGTACTTC. It specifies CASSEVGQGVSYEQYF.

The chain recombines TRBV6-5 with TRBJ2-7; 7 positions match TRBD1. The CDR3 is made up of 14 amino acids. V shed 5 bases, J shed 2 bases, and the junction held 6 bases outside the gene matches. The germline V gene encodes CDR1 MNHEY and CDR2 SVGAGI. The CDR3 reads CASSPRQGPYEQYF. CDR3 DNA: TGTGCCAGCAGTCCTCGACAGGGACCCTACGAGCAGTACTTC.

The chain carries TRBV2 and TRBJ1-4; no clear D gene. CDR1 is SNHLY, CDR2 FYNNEI, per germline. Trimming took 6 bases from V and 1 from J, leaving 12 bases between them. This CDR3 has 15 residues. The CDR3 is CASSPYRGTNEKLFF. DNA for the CDR3: TGTGCCAGCAGCCCGTATCGGGGAACTAATGAAAAACTGTTTTTT.

J is TRBJ1-2 and V is TRBV11-2; D is undetermined. Germline CDR1 is SGHAT and CDR2 is FQNNGV. The ends were cut back, 5 bases at V and 1 base at J, with 8 bases in the middle. The CDR3 covers 13 residues. The CDR3 DNA follows: TGTGCCAGCAGCACCGGTTTTAACTATGGCTACACCTTC. Translated: CASSTGFNYGYTF. Using reference TRBV11-2 and TRBJ1-2 for the parts outside the CDR3, the full variable domain is EAGVAQSPRYKIIEKRQSVAFWCNPISGHATLYWYQQILGQGPKLLIQFQNNGVVDDSQLPKDRFSAERLKGVDSTLKIQPAKLEDSAVYLCASSTGFNYGYTFGSGTRLTVV.

V and J are TRBV6-6 and TRBJ2-7, with TRBD1 matching over 8 bases. The CDR3 has 15 amino acids. Germline CDR1 and CDR2: MNHNY and SVGAGI (reference sequence). Germline trimming cut 5 bases from V and 5 bases from J; bases unmatched to any gene: 11. CDR3 region: CASSPLGQGDDEQYF. The CDR3, as DNA: TGTGCCAGCAGTCCGCTTGGACAGGGCGATGACGAGCAGTACTTC.

The chain combines TRBV29-1 with TRBJ2-5, with 10 bases fitting TRBD1. J gave up 0 bases and V 7 bases, and 5 bases lay outside the gene matches. This CDR3 has 14 residues. Germline loops: CDR1 SQVTM, CDR2 ANQGSEA. CDR3 protein: CSAWTGGYQETQYF. The CDR3 coding sequence is TGCAGCGCCTGGACAGGGGGGTACCAAGAGACCCAGTACTTC.

This chain uses TRBV6-5 with TRBJ1-5, with D hard to call. CDR1 and CDR2 from the germline V gene are MNHEY and SVGAGI. There are 15 residues in the CDR3. V was cut by 0 bases and J by 4 bases, with 10 bases left in between. The CDR3 loop reads CASSYSTAGNQPQHF. The CDR3 DNA follows: TGTGCCAGCAGTTACTCGACGGCGGGGAATCAGCCCCAGCATTTT.

V and J are TRBV20-1 and TRBJ1-1; TRBD1 matches 7 bases. The CDR3 contains 12 residues. Trimming removed 3 bases from V and 5 bases from J; junction bases left unmatched: 3. Germline V gene data show CDR1 as DFQATT and CDR2 as SNEGSKA (reference sequence). The CDR3: CSASLQGTEAFF. The CDR3, as DNA: TGCAGTGCTAGTTTACAGGGGACTGAAGCTTTCTTT.

CDR3 loop: CASSPRGGGETQYF. The CDR3 nucleotides are TGTGCCAGCAGCCCGAGGGGGGGTGGAGAGACCCAGTACTTC. The chain joins TRBV5-6 to TRBJ2-5; perhaps TRBD2 as D (7 bases). V lost 4 bases and J lost 4, with 14 bases in between. Per the germline V gene, CDR1 is SGHDT and CDR2 is YYEEEE. The CDR3 length is 14 residues.

This clone was observed a handful of times. Other nucleotide sequences from this sample produce the same CDR3. The chain uses TRBV7-8 and TRBJ1-6; the D is unclear. The V and J ends lost 1 base and 0 bases respectively, with 4 bases between them. The CDR3 runs to 15 residues. The germline V gene encodes CDR1 SGHVS and CDR2 FQNEAQ. This chain's CDR3 is CASSLVSSYNSPLHF. DNA of the CDR3: TGTGCCAGCAGCTTAGTCAGCTCCTATAATTCACCCCTCCACTTT.

The chain couples TRBV5-4 to TRBJ1-3; D remains unclear. Germline values: CDR1 SGHNT, CDR2 YYREEE (reference sequence). This CDR3 region has 17 residues. Trimming removed 1 base from V and 4 bases from J, with 18 bases in between. The CDR3 DNA is TGTGCCAGCAGCTTGACCCCCCCCCAGTTTAGCGGAAACACCATATATTTT. Translating it yields CASSLTPPQFSGNTIYF. Filled out from reference TRBV5-4 and TRBJ1-3, the complete variable domain reads ETGVTQSPTHLIKTRGQQVTLRCSSQSGHNTVSWYQQALGQGPQFIFQYYREEENGRGNFPPRFSGLQFPNYSSELNVNALELDDSALYLCASSLTPPQFSGNTIYFGEGSWLTVV.

The J gene is TRBJ2-2, the V gene TRBV12-3 or TRBV12-4; no definite D call. With 5 bases removed from V and 5 bases from J, the gap between germline ends came to 6 bases. The CDR3 contains 12 residues. The CDR3 here is CASSPLTGELFF. As DNA, the CDR3 is TGTGCCAGCAGTCCTCTTACCGGGGAGCTGTTTTTT.

This sequence joins TRBV25-1 and TRBJ2-7, with a weak D call TRBD1 (6 bases). Germline V gene sequence: CDR1 MGHDK, CDR2 SYGVNS. This CDR3 contains 16 residues. V gave up 4 bases and J gave up 0 bases, with 16 bases separating them. This chain's CDR3 is CASSGHRESFSYEQYF. For the CDR3, the DNA is TGTGCCAGCAGTGGCCACAGGGAGTCCTTCTCCTACGAGCAGTACTTC.